The 19 T cell receptor beta chains below all came from one sample that was sequenced in a study of T cells in narcolepsy (dated by TCRdb to between 2018 and 2020). Libraries were made using the immunoSEQ multiplex PCR assay. This is the immuneACCESS table as TCRdb keeps it, with only in-frame sequences that have V and J called. A part of the clones is gone; compared with another copy, unresolved V genes explain less than half, and the rest is unexplained. Counted in this sample were about 30,000 clones; 70% to 80% of them appeared once. 1.1% of the sample rests with the top ten. Sequenced input: CD45RA- memory CD4+ T cells from PBMCs. In light of the paper, this sample's cell subset or site label describes: memory T cells sorted ex vivo from peripheral blood. These receptors came from a human donor with narcolepsy.

This clone was counted a few times. The chain carries TRBV6-1 and TRBJ2-3; 12 nucleotides line up with TRBD2. The germline V gene encodes CDR1 MNHNS and CDR2 SASEGT. The CDR3 is made up of 15 amino acids. The junction had 6 bases not matched to a gene; V was cut back by 7 bases and J by 4 bases. CDR3 sequence (DNA): TGTGCCAGCATTTGGACTAGCGGGATAGCAGATACGCAGTATTTT. As protein: CASIWTSGIADTQYF.

This clone was picked up a small number of times. The chain couples TRBV18 to TRBJ1-6; a weak D match, TRBD1 (5 bases). V lost 4 bases, J lost 6 bases, and 10 bases lay in between. The CDR3 totals 14 residues. Germline CDR1 and CDR2: KGHSH and LQKENI. The CDR3 coding sequence is TGTGCCAGCTCACGAGACAGACTTAATTCACCCCTCCACTTT. Translation gives CASSRDRLNSPLHF.

The V gene is TRBV7-2, the J gene TRBJ1-1, with D perhaps matching TRBD1 (6 bases). CDR1 and CDR2 (germline): SGHTA, FQGNSA. The germline V and J ends were trimmed by 5 bases and 0 bases, with 16 bases remaining between them. The CDR3 consists of 16 residues. The CDR3 sequence: CASSELPGQMNTEAFF. The CDR3 DNA is TGTGCCAGCAGCGAGTTACCGGGACAAATGAACACTGAAGCTTTCTTT.

This rearrangement joins TRBV5-7 to TRBJ1-1, with TRBD1 as a possible D gene (5 bases). TRBV5-7 falls under the ORF class, with uncertain function. The CDR3 runs 14 residues. The ends were cut back, 4 bases at V and 2 bases at J, with 12 bases in the middle. CDR3 in DNA: TGTGCCAGCAGCCCCCGGGGCGGTAACACTGAAGCTTTCTTT. This gives the protein CASSPRGGNTEAFF.

The chain recombines TRBV19 with TRBJ2-2; 7 bases align to TRBD2. The ends lost 7 bases at V and 4 bases at J; junction bases unmatched: 12. Germline assignment: CDR1 LNHDA and CDR2 SQIVND (reference sequence). This CDR3 is 16 amino acids long. The CDR3 sequence: CASKPLAGEFTGELFF. The CDR3 DNA follows: TGTGCCAGTAAACCCCTGGCGGGAGAATTCACCGGGGAGCTGTTTTTT.

This sequence joins TRBV10-3 and TRBJ2-5; 7 nucleotides align to TRBD1. With V trimmed by 4 bases and J by 1 base, 3 bases remained unmatched. The CDR3 consists of 14 residues. Germline CDR1 reads ENHRY; CDR2 reads SYGVKD. Written as DNA, the CDR3 is TGTGCCATCAGTGCCTGGGACAGCCAAGAGACCCAGTACTTC. This sequence encodes CAISAWDSQETQYF.

The gene calls are TRBV12-5 and TRBJ2-7; 9 nucleotides align to TRBD1. CDR3 length: 15 amino acids. Germline V gives CDR1 LGHNT, CDR2 FRNRAP. Trimming took 4 bases from V and 2 from J; bases not matched to a gene: 6. The CDR3 is CASGWADRGTYEQYF. CDR3 coding DNA: TGTGCTAGTGGTTGGGCGGACAGGGGTACCTACGAGCAGTACTTC. Full variable domain (rest looked up from reference TRBV12-5 and TRBJ2-7): DARVTQTPRHKVTEMGQEVTMRCQPILGHNTVFWYRQTMMQGLELLAYFRNRAPLDDSGMPKDRFSAEMPDATLATLKIQPSEPRDSAVYFCASGWADRGTYEQYFGPGTRLTVT.

This clone was observed a single time. The J gene is TRBJ2-1, the V gene TRBV29-1, with D possibly being TRBD2 (6 bases). This CDR3 is built from 14 residues. Trimming took off 4 bases at V and 0 bases at J, with 10 bases between the two ends. In germline, CDR1 is SQVTM, CDR2 ANQGSEA. CDR3 protein: CSVALASSYNEQFF. The CDR3 DNA follows: TGCAGCGTTGCTCTAGCGAGCTCCTACAATGAGCAGTTCTTC.

The gene calls are TRBV5-6 and TRBJ1-3; D gene unclear. V was cut by 4 bases and J by 3 bases, with 8 bases left in between. Germline loops: CDR1 SGHDT, CDR2 YYEEEE. CDR3 length: 13 amino acids. The chain's CDR3 is CASSTLFGNTIYF. DNA for the CDR3: TGTGCCAGCAGCACCTTGTTTGGAAACACCATATATTTT.

The rearrangement joins TRBV5-4 to TRBJ2-1; 7 nucleotides align to TRBD2. CDR1 is SGHNT and CDR2 is YYREEE in the germline V gene (reference sequence). The CDR3 loop spans 16 amino acids. J was trimmed by 0 bases and V by 0 bases; bases with no gene match: 3. Written as DNA, the CDR3 is TGTGCCAGCAGCTTGGGAGCGGGGAGCTCCTACAATGAGCAGTTCTTC. Its translation is CASSLGAGSSYNEQFF.

The gene calls are TRBV5-5 and TRBJ2-1, with no clear D. Germline V lookup: CDR1 SGHKS, CDR2 YYEKEE (reference sequence). The germline V and J ends were trimmed by 0 bases and 4 bases, with 8 bases remaining between them. This CDR3 has 14 amino acids. CDR3 DNA sequence: TGTGCCAGCAGCTTGGCCGCACAGTACAATGAGCAGTTCTTC. Translated, it gives CASSLAAQYNEQFF.

This rearrangement joins TRBV11-3 to TRBJ2-7; D call uncertain. The CDR3 consists of 14 residues. Germline CDR1 reads SGHNT; CDR2 reads YENEEA. The V and J ends lost 1 base and 3 bases respectively, with 10 bases between them. The CDR3 protein is CASSLGSSLYEQYF. CDR3 nucleotides: TGTGCCAGCAGCTTAGGTAGTTCTCTCTACGAGCAGTACTTC.

The chain carries TRBV5-4 and TRBJ2-3, with D maybe TRBD1 (6 bases). V dropped 4 bases and J dropped 2 bases, with 11 bases sitting between them. CDR1 and CDR2 (germline): SGHNT, YYREEE (reference sequence). This CDR3 region has 14 residues. CDR3 region: CASSQDRPTDTQYF. As DNA, the CDR3 is TGTGCCAGCAGCCAGGACAGACCCACAGATACGCAGTATTTT.

V gene TRBV6-1 combines with J gene TRBJ1-1; the D is unclear. Germline V CDR1 and CDR2: MNHNS, SASEGT. Trimming left V 3 bases short and J 5 bases short, with 10 bases between. This CDR3 spans 13 amino acids. DNA for the CDR3: TGTGCCAGCAGTGACGGTTTAGGGACTGAAGCTTTCTTT. Amino acids: CASSDGLGTEAFF.

J is TRBJ2-1 and V is TRBV5-1; 10 positions agree with TRBD2. Germline V lookup: CDR1 SGHRS, CDR2 YFSETQ. The V gene end was trimmed by 4 bases and the J gene end by 5 bases; junction bases not matched to a gene: 6. This CDR3 comprises 15 residues. CDR3: CASSALAGVNNEQFF. DNA of the CDR3: TGCGCCAGCAGCGCCCTAGCGGGAGTCAACAATGAGCAGTTCTTC.

The rearrangement joins TRBV2 to TRBJ1-1; a weak D match, TRBD1 (5 bases). Trimming pared 7 bases from V and 6 bases from J, leaving 15 bases between. This CDR3 comprises 13 residues. Germline CDR1 and CDR2: SNHLY and FYNNEI. The CDR3 region is CASKGLGGAEAFF. The CDR3 nucleotides are TGTGCCAGCAAGGGTCTCGGGGGGGCTGAAGCTTTCTTT.

The chain links TRBV28 to TRBJ1-5; perhaps TRBD1 as D (5 bases). Germline V gene sequence: CDR1 MDHEN, CDR2 SYDVKM. V dropped 3 bases and J dropped 4 bases, with 13 bases sitting between them. The CDR3 has 15 residues. CDR3 sequence reads: CASSFRPGPNQPQHF. CDR3 sequence (DNA): TGTGCCAGCAGTTTCAGGCCGGGGCCAAATCAGCCCCAGCATTTT.

The V gene is TRBV6-1, the J gene TRBJ1-1, with D possibly matching TRBD1 (6 bases). The CDR3 is 14 amino acids. Germline V lookup: CDR1 MNHNS, CDR2 SASEGT. The V gene lost 7 bases and the J gene lost 0 bases, with 12 bases spanning the gap. In nucleotides, the CDR3 is TGTGCCAGCATGGAGGGACAATTGAACACTGAAGCTTTCTTT. Translation gives CASMEGQLNTEAFF.

The chain combines TRBV27 with TRBJ1-2; D is uncertain. Per the germline V gene, CDR1 is MNHEY and CDR2 is SMNVEV (reference sequence). V lost 2 bases to trimming and J lost 4 bases, with 8 bases between them. CDR3 length: 13 amino acids. CDR3 sequence (DNA): TGTGCCAGCAGTTTAGGGTCGGGCTATGGCTACACCTTC. It is translated as CASSLGSGYGYTF.